This T cell receptor beta chain came from a study of shared clonotypes between healthy human individuals (dated by TCRdb to 2020 to 2022). Background on the whole study: The cohort included a few men and a couple of women between 18 and 49 years of age. To estimate repertoire size and how much clonotypes are shared between individuals, the study performed deep sequencing of blood TCR repertoires from roughly five healthy adults. Different laboratories and diverse techniques were used to prepare libraries and sequence TCR repertoires, to increase sequencing depth and limit assay-specific biases. For each donor, CD4 naive and CD4 memory were each given three plates, CD8 naive was given two plates, and CD8 memory was given one plate. Between about 0.8 and 9.5 billion PBMCs per donor were obtained by leukapheresis. Paper-wide results and their limitations: Pairwise subsampling indicated that sequencing depth was expected to affect the degree of clonotype sharing among donors. Only blood was sampled, and tissue TCR repertoires likely differ from those in blood. Higher generation probabilities were observed for clonotypes shared by all four sorted-subset donors than for non-shared clonotypes. Sharing across a few donors was observed for about 4.8% of naive CD4, 3% to 4% of naive CD8, 2% to 2.5% of memory CD4, and roughly 0.43% of memory CD8 clonotypes. The genetic and exposure-history diversity represented was limited by the small number of donors. Estimated clonotype richness was generally larger for naive than for memory subsets. Incomplete sequencing was indicated by rarefaction of sorted-subset datasets, despite the large sequencing depth.

CDR1 SGHTS and CDR2 YDEGEE were looked up in the germline V gene. V loses 4 bases at its end and J loses 5 bases; junction bases beyond the gene matches: 2. The CDR3 covers 12 residues, taking in both the cysteine and the phenylalanine. This entry keeps only the CDR3 DNA: 36 bases, framed from base 1. For the CD8 naive samples, CD45RO-negative cells were positively selected for CCR7, yielding a CD45RA+CCR7+ population from which TemRA cells were excluded. The donors were healthy, HIV-negative adults with no recently reported acute infections or vaccinations. All donors were Caucasian adults living in Nashville, Tennessee, USA. Blood was obtained by leukapheresis, after which PBMCs were separated by Ficoll-Histopaque density gradient centrifugation and cryopreserved in liquid nitrogen vapor phase. Analytical flow cytometry was used to check the purity and quantity of each magnetically sorted T cell population. Genomic DNA was isolated from every sorted fraction and measured by UV absorbance on a Nanodrop 2000c.

This clone was detected only once. Its specific antigen is unknown. Base qualities were left out, and no much larger clone turns up one base away. Using the deep immunoSEQ assay, multiplex PCR amplified TCR CDR3 regions from genomic DNA. Extracted genomic DNA from each cell subset was spread evenly across all wells of several immunoSEQ 96-well plates, with each plate serving as a replicate. For sorted subsets, each replicate PCR was loaded with approximately 200 ng genomic DNA, equivalent to 25,000 to 35,000 T cell genomes. Purified libraries were quantified with a Qubit 3.0 fluorometer, sized on a Bioanalyzer 2100, and re-quantified with the KAPA Library Quantification kit. A separate single-read 150-cycle Illumina NextSeq 550 flow cell was used to sequence each immunoSEQ 96-well plate. The original methods were these. The immunoSEQ output contained only junctional sequences without quality scores, so filtering could not match that applied to full-length reads. Sequences were annotated with PyIR, a Python wrapper for IgBLAST v1.9, and V/J genes and CDR3 were assigned using IMGT germline references. Reads were removed for weak V/J assignments (E-value above 1e-6), missing CDR3, stop codons, out-of-frame junctions, or ambiguous translated residues. V3J clonotypes were defined as sequences sharing the same inferred V gene, J gene, and CDR3 amino acid sequence. To compute the percentage overlap between repertoires, the number of shared unique clonotypes was divided by the size of the smaller repertoire. Repertoire richness was assessed with RTK rarefaction, the Chao1 estimator, and Recon v2.1 estimates of unobserved clonotypes. Generation probabilities for all TCRbeta clonotypes obtained by the gDNA method from a handful of donors were computed using OLGA. Imported from immuneACCESS, the table was reduced by TCRdb to in-frame sequences with V and J called. These copies leave out some clones; in studies compared against another copy, an unresolved V gene accounts for under half, and the cause of the remainder is not known. That table furnishes V, J and clone size, whereas the DNA furnished D and trimming. Across this sample there are roughly 2,000,000 clones, with about 95% seen only once. 0.95% to 1.5% of the sample rests with the top ten.

The receptor comes from a man between 18 and 29 years old in good health. Sequencing input: naive CD8+ T cells sorted from blood. Reading the label with the study, this specimen's cell subset or site is: CD45RA+CCR7+. The chain joins TRBV5-8 to TRBJ1-2; the central 7 bases match TRBD1. The CDR3 loop reads CASSPGQYGYTF. The nucleotide sequence reads as follows: TGTGCCAGCAGCCCGGGACAGTATGGCTACACCTTC.